The entry below describes one TCR beta chain. This sample was taken from a study of blood T cell repertoires in COVID-19. Study as a whole: There were acute and convalescent COVID-19 samples, and they came from the United States, Italy and Spain. T cells, B-cell-depleted T cells, or PBMCs supplied cDNA or gDNA.

This CDR3 is 17 amino acids long. Between the trimmed V and J ends, which lost 0 bases and 3 bases, there was a span of 15 bases. Germline assignment: CDR1 SGHVS and CDR2 FQNEAQ. The assay was immunoSEQ multiplex PCR, and TCRdb's table has in-frame clones only and misses some. The data hold some 14,000 clones, with around 85% observed a single time. This chain joins TRBV7-8 and TRBJ1-5; a possible D gene is TRBD1 (6 bases). Sequencing input: peripheral blood. The clonotype was recovered from a human donor with active COVID-19. The donor label of this sample is uncertain. Here the CDR3 DNA reads TGTGCCAGCAGCTTAGCGGGGGGGCAGGAAAACAATCAGCCCCAGCATTTT. It encodes CASSLAGGQENNQPQHF.